The T cell receptor (beta chain) under discussion was sequenced for a study of blood T cells in healthy people across ages (dated by TCRdb to between 2014 and 2017). Study-level background: In model experiments, template switching captured roughly one uniquely barcoded TCR beta cDNA molecule for every two T cells. Using deep sequencing normalized with unique cDNA molecular identifiers, the study measured how TCR beta repertoire diversity changes with age. The donors were divided into four age groups: young (average roughly 17 years), middle-aged (under 40), aged (around 59) and long-lived (around 87). To avoid experimental bias, donors of different ages were spread randomly across the sequencing lanes. Two additional independent replicas of 1 million unique cDNA reads from the same blood draw were analyzed for two donors (one aged 18 to 30 and one aged 80 or older).

Only a few counts were recorded for this clonotype. Which antigen it targets is not known. There are no base qualities to consult, and no much larger clone falls within one base. Library construction relied on 5' RACE. Sequencing used an Illumina HiSeq 2500. The second PCR ran for roughly 7 to 12 cycles and used a J-beta primer mix along with a sample-barcoded 5' primer. A template-switch 5' adaptor carrying 12 random nucleotides introduced a unique molecular identifier onto each TCR beta cDNA molecule. At least 2.5 million CDR3-containing paired-end reads were obtained from each sample. The Mint cDNA synthesis kit, primed by a TRBC-specific oligonucleotide, was used to synthesize first-strand cDNA from all RNA. After uracil-DNA glycosylase treatment, a first 18-cycle PCR used universal primers M1SS and BC2_uni_R on all cDNA. The authors' pipeline ran thus. Each sample was normalized by randomly selecting 1 million high-quality reads, each carrying a distinct molecular identifier. Instead of being binned into consensus sequences, reads with shared molecular identifiers were discarded. MiTCR, with a Q25 quality threshold and the strictest error-elimination algorithm, was used for CDR3 identification, clonotype clustering and error correction. A nonparametric unseen species model using Euler transformation provided a lower-bound estimate of total TCR beta diversity. TCRdb ran its own pipeline on the public reads, namely fastp trimming at Q25 and MiXCR clone calling, and kept in-frame beta chains. Rows with one shared CDR3 protein collapse into an entry with the most common genes and DNA. TCRdb, not the original authors, processed these V and J calls. This sample holds around 990,000 distinct CDR3 sequences; 35% to 40% were observed only once. The top ten hold over 10% of the sample.

Systemically healthy Caucasian individuals from Russia, about 38 in total and aged roughly 6 to 95 years, were included as donors. Each donor gave approximately 9.3 milliliters of peripheral blood, collected into EDTA-treated Vacutainer tubes. Ficoll-Paque density-gradient centrifugation was used to isolate PBMCs, with at least 6 million per sample. Total RNA, at least 6 micrograms per sample, was extracted from PBMCs with Trizol reagent. For every donor, flow cytometry on a PBMC aliquot measured the percentage of naive CD45RAhigh/CD27high T cells. What the research found in general, with its limitations: As age increased, observed TCR beta diversity per million T cells dropped in a roughly linear way, and a significant reduction was already evident by age 40. Bulk unsorted PBMC profiling prevented conclusive comparison of naive and antigen-experienced compartments. Estimates of total diversity from one million sequenced T cells were regarded as lower bounds and underestimates. Because donor CMV infection status was unknown, age-related changes in expanded clonotypes were potentially confounded. The percentage of naive T cells measured by flow cytometry correlated strongly with observed TCR beta diversity. Compared with the aged group, the long-lived group had more naive CD4+ T cells, fewer expanded clones and increased TCR diversity, suggesting age selection.

Sequenced sample: blood. This sequence was found in a man in his late teens or twenties in good health.

The CDR3 sequence is CASSQEYSPMGGYTF. In nucleotide form, the sequence is TGCGCCAGCAGCCAAGAGTACAGCCCCATGGGAGGCTACACCTTC. Recombination linked TRBV4-3 to TRBJ1-2, with an unclear D gene assignment. V is shortened by 0 bases, J by 8 bases, and the region joining them spans 16 bases. Its CDR3 holds 15 amino acids, cysteine through phenylalanine. CDR3 DNA is the only sequence kept; it has 45 bases, read in frame from the first base. From the germline V gene, CDR1 is LGHNA and CDR2 is YSLEER.